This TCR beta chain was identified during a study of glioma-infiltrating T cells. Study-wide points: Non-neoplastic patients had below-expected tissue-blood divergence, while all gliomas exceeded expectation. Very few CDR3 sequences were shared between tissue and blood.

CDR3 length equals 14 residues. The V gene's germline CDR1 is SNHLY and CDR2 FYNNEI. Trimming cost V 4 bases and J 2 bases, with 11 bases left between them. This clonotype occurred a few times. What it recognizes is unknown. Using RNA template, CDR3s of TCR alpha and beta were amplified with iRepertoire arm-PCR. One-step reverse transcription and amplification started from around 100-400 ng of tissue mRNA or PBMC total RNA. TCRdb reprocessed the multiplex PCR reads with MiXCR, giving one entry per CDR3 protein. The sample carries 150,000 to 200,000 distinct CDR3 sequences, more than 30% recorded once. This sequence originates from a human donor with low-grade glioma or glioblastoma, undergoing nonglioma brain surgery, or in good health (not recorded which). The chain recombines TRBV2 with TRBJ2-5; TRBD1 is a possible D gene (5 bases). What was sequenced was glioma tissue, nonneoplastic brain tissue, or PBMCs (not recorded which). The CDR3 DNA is TGTGCCAGCAGTGCTGACAGAAGTCAAGAGACCCAGTACTTC. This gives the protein CASSADRSQETQYF.